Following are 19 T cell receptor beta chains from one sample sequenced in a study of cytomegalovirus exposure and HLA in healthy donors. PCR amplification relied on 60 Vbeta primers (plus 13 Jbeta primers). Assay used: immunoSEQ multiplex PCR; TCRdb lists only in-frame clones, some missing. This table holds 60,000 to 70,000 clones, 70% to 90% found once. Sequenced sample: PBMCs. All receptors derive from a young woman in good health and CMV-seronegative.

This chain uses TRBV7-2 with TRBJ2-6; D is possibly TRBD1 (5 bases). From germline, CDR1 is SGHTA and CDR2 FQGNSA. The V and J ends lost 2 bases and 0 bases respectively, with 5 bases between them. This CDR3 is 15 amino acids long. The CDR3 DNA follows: TGTGCCAGCAGCTTAAGGGGCTCTGGGGCCAACGTCCTGACTTTC. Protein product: CASSLRGSGANVLTF.

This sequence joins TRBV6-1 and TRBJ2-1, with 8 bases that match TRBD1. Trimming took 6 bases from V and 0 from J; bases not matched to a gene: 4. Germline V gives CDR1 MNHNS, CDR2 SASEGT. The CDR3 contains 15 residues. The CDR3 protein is CASRTGASSYNEQFF. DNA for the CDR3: TGTGCCAGCAGGACAGGGGCTAGCTCCTACAATGAGCAGTTCTTC.

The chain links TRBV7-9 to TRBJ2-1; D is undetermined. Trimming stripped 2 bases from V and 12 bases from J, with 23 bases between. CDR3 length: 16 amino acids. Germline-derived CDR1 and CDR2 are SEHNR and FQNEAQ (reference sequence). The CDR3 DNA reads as TGTGCCAGCAGCTTAAAGGCAGAGCAATCGAATGAGCGGCAGTTCTTC. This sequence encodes CASSLKAEQSNERQFF.

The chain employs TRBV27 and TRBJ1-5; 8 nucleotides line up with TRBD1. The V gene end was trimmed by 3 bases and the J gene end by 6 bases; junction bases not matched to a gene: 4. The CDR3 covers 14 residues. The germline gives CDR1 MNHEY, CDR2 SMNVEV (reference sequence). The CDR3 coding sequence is TGTGCCAGCAGTTTGGACAGGGCCAGTCAGCCCCAGCATTTT. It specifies CASSLDRASQPQHF.

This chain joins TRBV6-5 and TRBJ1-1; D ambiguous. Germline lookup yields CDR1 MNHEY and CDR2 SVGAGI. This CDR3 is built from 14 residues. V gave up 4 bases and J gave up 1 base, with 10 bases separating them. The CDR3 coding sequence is TGTGCCAGCAGTTCACACCAACCGAACACTGAAGCTTTCTTT. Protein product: CASSSHQPNTEAFF.

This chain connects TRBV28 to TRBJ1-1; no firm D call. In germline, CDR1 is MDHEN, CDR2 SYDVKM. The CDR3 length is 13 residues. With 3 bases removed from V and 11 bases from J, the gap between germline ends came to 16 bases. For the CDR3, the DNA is TGTGCCAGCAGTTTTTCGAACTTTCGAGCGGCTTTCTTT. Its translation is CASSFSNFRAAFF.

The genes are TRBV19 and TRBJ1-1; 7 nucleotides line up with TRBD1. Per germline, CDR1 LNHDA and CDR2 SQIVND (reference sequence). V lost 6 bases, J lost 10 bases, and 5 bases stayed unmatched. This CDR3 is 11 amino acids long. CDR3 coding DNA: TGTGCCAGTAGGACAGGGAAGAGAGCTTTCTTT. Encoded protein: CASRTGKRAFF.

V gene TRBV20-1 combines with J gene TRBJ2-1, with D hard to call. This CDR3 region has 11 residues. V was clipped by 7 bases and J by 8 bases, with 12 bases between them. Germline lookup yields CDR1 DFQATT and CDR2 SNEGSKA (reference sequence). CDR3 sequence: CSVIQVDEQFF. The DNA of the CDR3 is TGCAGTGTGATTCAGGTCGATGAGCAGTTCTTC.

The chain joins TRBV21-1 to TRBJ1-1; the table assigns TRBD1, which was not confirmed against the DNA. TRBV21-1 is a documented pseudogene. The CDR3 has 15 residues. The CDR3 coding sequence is TGTGCCAGCAGCAAAGATCCAGGCCCAGGGGGCTACGCTTTCTTT. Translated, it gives CASSKDPGPGGYAFF.

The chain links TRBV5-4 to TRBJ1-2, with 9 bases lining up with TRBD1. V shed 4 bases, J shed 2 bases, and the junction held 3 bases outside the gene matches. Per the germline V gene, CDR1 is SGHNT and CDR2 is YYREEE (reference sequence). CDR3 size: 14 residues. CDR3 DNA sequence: TGTGCCAGCAGCCCTGGGACAGGGAACTATGGCTACACCTTC. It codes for CASSPGTGNYGYTF.

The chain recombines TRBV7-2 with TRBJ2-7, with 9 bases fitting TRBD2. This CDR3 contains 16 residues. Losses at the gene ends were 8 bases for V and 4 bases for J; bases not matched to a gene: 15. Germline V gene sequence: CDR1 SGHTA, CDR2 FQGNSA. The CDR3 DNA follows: TGTGCCAGCTATGGACACCCTAGCGGGGACCTATACGAGCAGTACTTC. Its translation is CASYGHPSGDLYEQYF.

In DNA form, the CDR3 reads TGTGCCAGCAGCGTAGGATGGGGAGGAGACGAGCAGTACTTC. Protein product: CASSVGWGGDEQYF. This rearrangement joins TRBV9 to TRBJ2-5; D may be TRBD2 (6 bases). The assigned J gene may be wrong: the sequence end matches TRBJ2-7 better. This CDR3 region has 14 residues. Germline V gene data show CDR1 as SGDLS and CDR2 as YYNGEE.

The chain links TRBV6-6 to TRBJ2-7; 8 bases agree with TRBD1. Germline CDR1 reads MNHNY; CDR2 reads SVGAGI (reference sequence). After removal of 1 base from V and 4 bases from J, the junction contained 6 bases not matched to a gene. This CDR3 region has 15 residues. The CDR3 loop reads CASSYLGQGAYEQYF. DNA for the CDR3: TGTGCCAGCAGTTACTTGGGGCAGGGGGCTTACGAGCAGTACTTC.

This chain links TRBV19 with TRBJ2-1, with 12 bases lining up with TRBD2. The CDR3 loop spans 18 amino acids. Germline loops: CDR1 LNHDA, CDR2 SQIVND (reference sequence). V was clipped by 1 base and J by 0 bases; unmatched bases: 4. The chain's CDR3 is CASSIGTSGASSYNEQFF. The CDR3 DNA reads TGTGCCAGTAGTATAGGGACTAGCGGGGCCAGCTCCTACAATGAGCAGTTCTTC.

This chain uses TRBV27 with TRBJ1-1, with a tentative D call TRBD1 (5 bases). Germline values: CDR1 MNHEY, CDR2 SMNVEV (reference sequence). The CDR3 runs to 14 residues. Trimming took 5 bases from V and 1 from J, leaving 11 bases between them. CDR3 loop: CASSPWGENTEAFF. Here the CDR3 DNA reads TGTGCCAGCAGTCCGTGGGGGGAGAACACTGAAGCTTTCTTT.

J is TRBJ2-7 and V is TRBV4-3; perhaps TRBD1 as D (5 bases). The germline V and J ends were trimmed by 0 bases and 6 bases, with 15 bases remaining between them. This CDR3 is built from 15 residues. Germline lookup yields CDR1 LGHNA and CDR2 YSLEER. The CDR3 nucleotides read TGCGCCAGCAGCCAAGATCAGGCGACAGTGCCCGAGCAGTACTTC. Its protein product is CASSQDQATVPEQYF.

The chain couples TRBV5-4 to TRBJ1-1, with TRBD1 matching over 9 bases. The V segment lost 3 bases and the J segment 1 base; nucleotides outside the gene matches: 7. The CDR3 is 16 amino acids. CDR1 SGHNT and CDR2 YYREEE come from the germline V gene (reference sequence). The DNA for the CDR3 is TGTGCCAGCAGCTCCCGGACAGGGGACCCGAACACTGAAGCTTTCTTT. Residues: CASSSRTGDPNTEAFF.

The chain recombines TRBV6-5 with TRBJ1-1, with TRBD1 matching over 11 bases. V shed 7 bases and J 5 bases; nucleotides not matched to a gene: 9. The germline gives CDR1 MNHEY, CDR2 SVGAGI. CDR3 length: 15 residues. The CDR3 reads CASTGDRGLGTEAFF. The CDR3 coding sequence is TGTGCCAGCACTGGGGACAGGGGGTTGGGGACTGAAGCTTTCTTT.

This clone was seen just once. The CDR3 loop is CASGEFGGHTRELFF. Here the CDR3 DNA reads TGTGCCAGTGGAGAGTTTGGGGGCCATACACGGGAGCTGTTTTTT. The gene calls are TRBV19 and TRBJ2-2; a possible D gene is TRBD1 (6 bases). The CDR3 has 15 residues. Germline V CDR1 and CDR2: LNHDA, SQIVND (reference sequence). V lost 8 bases to trimming and J lost 9 bases, with 22 bases between them.